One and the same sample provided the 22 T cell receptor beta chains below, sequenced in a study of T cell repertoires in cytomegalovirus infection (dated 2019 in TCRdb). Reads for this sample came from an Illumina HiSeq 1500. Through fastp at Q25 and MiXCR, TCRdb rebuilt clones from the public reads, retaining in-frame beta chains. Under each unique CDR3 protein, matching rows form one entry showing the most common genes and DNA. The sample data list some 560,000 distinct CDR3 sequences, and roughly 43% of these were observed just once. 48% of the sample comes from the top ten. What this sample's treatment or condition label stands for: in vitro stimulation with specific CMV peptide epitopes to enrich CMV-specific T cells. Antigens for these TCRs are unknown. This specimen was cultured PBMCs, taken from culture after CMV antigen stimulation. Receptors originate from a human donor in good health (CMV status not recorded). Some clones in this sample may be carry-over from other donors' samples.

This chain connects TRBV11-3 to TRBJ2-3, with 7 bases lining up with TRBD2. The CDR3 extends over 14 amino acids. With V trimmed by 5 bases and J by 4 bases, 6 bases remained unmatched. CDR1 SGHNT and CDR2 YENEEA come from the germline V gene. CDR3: CASSPDSGADTQYF. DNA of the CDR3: TGTGCCAGCAGCCCCGACAGCGGGGCAGATACGCAGTATTTT.

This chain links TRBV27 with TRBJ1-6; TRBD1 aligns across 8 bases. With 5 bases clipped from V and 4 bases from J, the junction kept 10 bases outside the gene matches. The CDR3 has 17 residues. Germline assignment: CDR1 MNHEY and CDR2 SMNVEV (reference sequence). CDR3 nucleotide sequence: TGTGCCAGCAGTCCACGCCCGACAGGGGAATATAATTCACCCCTCCACTTT. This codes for CASSPRPTGEYNSPLHF.

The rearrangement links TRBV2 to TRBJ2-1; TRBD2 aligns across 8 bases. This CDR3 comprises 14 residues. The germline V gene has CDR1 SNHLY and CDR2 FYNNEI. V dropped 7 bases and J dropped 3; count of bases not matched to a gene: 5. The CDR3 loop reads CASNAGLVYNEQFF. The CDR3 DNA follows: TGTGCCAGCAATGCGGGACTAGTCTACAATGAGCAGTTCTTC.

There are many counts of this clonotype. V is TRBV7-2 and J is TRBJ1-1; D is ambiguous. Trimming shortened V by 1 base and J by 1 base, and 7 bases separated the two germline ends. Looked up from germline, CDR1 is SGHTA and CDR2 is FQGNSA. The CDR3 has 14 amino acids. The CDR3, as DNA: TGTGCCAGCAGCTTAGAGCTGCGGAACACTGAAGCTTTCTTT. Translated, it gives CASSLELRNTEAFF.

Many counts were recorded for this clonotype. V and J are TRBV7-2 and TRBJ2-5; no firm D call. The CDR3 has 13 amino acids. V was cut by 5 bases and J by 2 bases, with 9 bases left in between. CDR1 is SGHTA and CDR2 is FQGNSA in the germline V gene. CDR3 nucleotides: TGTGCCAGCAGCCCTATTTCACAAGAGACCCAGTACTTC. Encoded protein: CASSPISQETQYF.

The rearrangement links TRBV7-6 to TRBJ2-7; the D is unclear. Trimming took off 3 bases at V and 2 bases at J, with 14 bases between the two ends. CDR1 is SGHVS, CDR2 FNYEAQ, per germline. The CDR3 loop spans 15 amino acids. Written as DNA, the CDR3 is TGTGCCAGCAGCTTCCACGGCTTCCGAACCTACGAGCAGTACTTC. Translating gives CASSFHGFRTYEQYF.

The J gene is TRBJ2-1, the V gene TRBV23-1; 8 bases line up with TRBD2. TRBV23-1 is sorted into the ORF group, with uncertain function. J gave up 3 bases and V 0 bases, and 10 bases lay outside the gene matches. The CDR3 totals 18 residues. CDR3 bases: TGCGCCAGCAGTCAATCGGAACGGGAGGGTGGTATCTACAATGAGCAGTTCTTC. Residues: CASSQSEREGGIYNEQFF.

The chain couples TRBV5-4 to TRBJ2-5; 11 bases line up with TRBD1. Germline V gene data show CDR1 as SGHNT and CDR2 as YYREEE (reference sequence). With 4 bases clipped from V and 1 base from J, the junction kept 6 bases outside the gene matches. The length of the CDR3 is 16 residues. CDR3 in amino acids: CASSEGTGGSQETQYF. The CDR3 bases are TGTGCCAGCAGCGAAGGGACAGGGGGTAGCCAAGAGACCCAGTACTTC. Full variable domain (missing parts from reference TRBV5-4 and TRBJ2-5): ETGVTQSPTHLIKTRGQQVTLRCSSQSGHNTVSWYQQALGQGPQFIFQYYREEENGRGNFPPRFSGLQFPNYSSELNVNALELDDSALYLCASSEGTGGSQETQYFGPGTRLLVL.

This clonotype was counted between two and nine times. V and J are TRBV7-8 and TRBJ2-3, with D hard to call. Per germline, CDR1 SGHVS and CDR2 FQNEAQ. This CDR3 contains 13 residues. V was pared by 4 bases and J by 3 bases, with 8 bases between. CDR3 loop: CASSYRETDTQYF. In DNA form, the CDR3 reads TGTGCCAGCAGCTATAGAGAAACAGATACGCAGTATTTT.

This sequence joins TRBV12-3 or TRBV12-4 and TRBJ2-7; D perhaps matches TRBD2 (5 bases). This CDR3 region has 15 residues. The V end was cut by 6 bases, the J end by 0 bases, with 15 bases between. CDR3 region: CASRADWKSSYEQYF. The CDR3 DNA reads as TGTGCCAGCAGAGCGGACTGGAAGAGCTCCTACGAGCAGTACTTC.

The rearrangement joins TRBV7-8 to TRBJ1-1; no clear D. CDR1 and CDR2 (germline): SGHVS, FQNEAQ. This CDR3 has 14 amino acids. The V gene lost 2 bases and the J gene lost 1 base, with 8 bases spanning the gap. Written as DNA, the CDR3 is TGTGCCAGCAGCTTACTGGCACCGAACACTGAAGCTTTCTTT. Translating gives CASSLLAPNTEAFF.

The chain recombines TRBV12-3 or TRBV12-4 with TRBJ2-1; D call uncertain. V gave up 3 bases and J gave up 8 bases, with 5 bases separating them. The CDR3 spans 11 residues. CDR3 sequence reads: CASSFGHEQFF. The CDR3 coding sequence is TGTGCCAGCAGTTTTGGCCATGAGCAGTTCTTC.

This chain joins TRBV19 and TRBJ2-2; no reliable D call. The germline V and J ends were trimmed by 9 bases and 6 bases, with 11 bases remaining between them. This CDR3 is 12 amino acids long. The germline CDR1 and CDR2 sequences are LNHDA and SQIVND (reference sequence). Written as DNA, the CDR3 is TGTGCCAGCAGAGTTGATCCCGGGGAGCTGTTTTTT. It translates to CASRVDPGELFF.

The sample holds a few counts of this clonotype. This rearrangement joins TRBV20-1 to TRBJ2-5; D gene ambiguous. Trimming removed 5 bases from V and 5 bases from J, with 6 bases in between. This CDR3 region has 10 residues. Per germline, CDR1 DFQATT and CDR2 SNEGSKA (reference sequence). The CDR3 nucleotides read TGCAGTGCTGCCCGTGAGACCCAGTACTTC. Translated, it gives CSAARETQYF.

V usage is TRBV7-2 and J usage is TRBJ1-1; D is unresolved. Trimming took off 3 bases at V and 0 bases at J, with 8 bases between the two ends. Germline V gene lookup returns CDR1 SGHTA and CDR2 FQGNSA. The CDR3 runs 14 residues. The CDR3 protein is CASSFLGLNTEAFF. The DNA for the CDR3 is TGTGCCAGCAGCTTTTTGGGCCTGAACACTGAAGCTTTCTTT.

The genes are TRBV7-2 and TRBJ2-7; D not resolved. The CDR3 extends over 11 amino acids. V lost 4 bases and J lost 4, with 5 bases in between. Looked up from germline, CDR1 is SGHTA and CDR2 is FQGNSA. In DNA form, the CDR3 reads TGTGCCAGCAGCTCCGAGTACGAGCAGTACTTC. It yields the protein CASSSEYEQYF.

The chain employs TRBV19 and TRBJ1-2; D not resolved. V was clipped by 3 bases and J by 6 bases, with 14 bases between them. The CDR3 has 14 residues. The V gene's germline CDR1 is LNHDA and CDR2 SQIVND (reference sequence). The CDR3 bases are TGTGCCAGTAGTATTGTGGCACCCAGACATGGCTACACCTTC. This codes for CASSIVAPRHGYTF.

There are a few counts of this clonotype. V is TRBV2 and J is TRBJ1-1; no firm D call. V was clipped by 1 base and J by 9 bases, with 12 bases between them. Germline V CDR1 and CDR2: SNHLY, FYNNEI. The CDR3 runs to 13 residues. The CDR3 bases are TGTGCCAGCAGTGAAGAGGTGAAAGACCAAGCTTTCTTT. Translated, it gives CASSEEVKDQAFF.

The CDR3 DNA reads as TGTGCCAGCAGCTTAAGGCGGGGATCACCCCTCCACTTT. Its translation is CASSLRRGSPLHF. The chain carries TRBV7-2 and TRBJ1-6; D gene uncertain. The germline gives CDR1 SGHTA, CDR2 FQGNSA. CDR3 length: 13 amino acids. V was cut by 2 bases and J by 10 bases, with 9 bases left in between.

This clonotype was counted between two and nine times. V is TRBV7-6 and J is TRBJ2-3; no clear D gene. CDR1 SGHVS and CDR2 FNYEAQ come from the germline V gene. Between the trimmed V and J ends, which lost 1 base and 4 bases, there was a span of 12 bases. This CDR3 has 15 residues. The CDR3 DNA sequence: TGTGCCAGCAGCTTAGGTGACGCACGGGCAGATACGCAGTATTTT. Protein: CASSLGDARADTQYF.

CDR3 DNA sequence: TGTGCCAGCAGTGTGGTGCGGGAGTCACGGCAGCAGTTCTTC. Protein: CASSVVRESRQQFF. This chain uses TRBV6-1 with TRBJ2-1, with 7 bases lining up with TRBD2. Germline V gene data show CDR1 as MNHNS and CDR2 as SASEGT. The J segment lost 11 bases and the V segment lost 4 bases, leaving 11 bases of the junction unmatched. The CDR3 consists of 14 residues.

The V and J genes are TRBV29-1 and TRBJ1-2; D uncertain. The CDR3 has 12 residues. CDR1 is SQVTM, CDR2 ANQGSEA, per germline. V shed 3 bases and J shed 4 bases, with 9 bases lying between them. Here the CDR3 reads CSVDGNLYGYTF. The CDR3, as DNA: TGCAGCGTTGACGGTAACCTCTATGGCTACACCTTC.